This TCR beta chain was sequenced during a study of patients and donors after allogeneic stem cell transplantation (dated by TCRdb to the early 2020s). The library was prepared using RT-PCR. The sequencer listed for this sample is NextSeq 550. TCRdb's own reprocessing of the public reads used fastp at Q25 and MiXCR and kept productive beta chains. Every entry covers one CDR3 protein and lists the most common genes and DNA from its rows. For this sample there are tens of thousands of distinct CDR3 sequences; less than 5% appear just once. The leading ten clones occupy 2.6% of the sample. Concerning this clonotype: Its antigen is currently not known. Per-nucleotide qualities are absent, and no much larger clonotype sits a single base away.

The sample taken for sequencing was blood, either unsorted or a sorted T cell fraction (not recorded which). The receptor was isolated from a human donor who was either an allogeneic HSCT recipient or a stem cell or donor lymphocyte infusion donor (not recorded which). It is not recorded whose cells these are; they may come from a transplant donor.

The DNA sequence is TGTGCCAGTAGGGCCCAGGTAACGGGGCTAGGCTATGGCTACACCTTC. It translates to CASRAQVTGLGYGYTF. The chain is assembled from TRBV19 and TRBJ1-2, with TRBD1 as a weak D call on 5 bases. Taken from the germline V gene (reference sequence), the CDR1 and CDR2 loops are LNHDA and SQIVND. V loses 6 bases of germline sequence and J loses 4 bases, and the interval between the two ends is 21 bases. From the cysteine up to the phenylalanine, the CDR3 has a length of 16 residues. Only the CDR3 region is kept as DNA, spanning 48 bases read in frame from base 1.